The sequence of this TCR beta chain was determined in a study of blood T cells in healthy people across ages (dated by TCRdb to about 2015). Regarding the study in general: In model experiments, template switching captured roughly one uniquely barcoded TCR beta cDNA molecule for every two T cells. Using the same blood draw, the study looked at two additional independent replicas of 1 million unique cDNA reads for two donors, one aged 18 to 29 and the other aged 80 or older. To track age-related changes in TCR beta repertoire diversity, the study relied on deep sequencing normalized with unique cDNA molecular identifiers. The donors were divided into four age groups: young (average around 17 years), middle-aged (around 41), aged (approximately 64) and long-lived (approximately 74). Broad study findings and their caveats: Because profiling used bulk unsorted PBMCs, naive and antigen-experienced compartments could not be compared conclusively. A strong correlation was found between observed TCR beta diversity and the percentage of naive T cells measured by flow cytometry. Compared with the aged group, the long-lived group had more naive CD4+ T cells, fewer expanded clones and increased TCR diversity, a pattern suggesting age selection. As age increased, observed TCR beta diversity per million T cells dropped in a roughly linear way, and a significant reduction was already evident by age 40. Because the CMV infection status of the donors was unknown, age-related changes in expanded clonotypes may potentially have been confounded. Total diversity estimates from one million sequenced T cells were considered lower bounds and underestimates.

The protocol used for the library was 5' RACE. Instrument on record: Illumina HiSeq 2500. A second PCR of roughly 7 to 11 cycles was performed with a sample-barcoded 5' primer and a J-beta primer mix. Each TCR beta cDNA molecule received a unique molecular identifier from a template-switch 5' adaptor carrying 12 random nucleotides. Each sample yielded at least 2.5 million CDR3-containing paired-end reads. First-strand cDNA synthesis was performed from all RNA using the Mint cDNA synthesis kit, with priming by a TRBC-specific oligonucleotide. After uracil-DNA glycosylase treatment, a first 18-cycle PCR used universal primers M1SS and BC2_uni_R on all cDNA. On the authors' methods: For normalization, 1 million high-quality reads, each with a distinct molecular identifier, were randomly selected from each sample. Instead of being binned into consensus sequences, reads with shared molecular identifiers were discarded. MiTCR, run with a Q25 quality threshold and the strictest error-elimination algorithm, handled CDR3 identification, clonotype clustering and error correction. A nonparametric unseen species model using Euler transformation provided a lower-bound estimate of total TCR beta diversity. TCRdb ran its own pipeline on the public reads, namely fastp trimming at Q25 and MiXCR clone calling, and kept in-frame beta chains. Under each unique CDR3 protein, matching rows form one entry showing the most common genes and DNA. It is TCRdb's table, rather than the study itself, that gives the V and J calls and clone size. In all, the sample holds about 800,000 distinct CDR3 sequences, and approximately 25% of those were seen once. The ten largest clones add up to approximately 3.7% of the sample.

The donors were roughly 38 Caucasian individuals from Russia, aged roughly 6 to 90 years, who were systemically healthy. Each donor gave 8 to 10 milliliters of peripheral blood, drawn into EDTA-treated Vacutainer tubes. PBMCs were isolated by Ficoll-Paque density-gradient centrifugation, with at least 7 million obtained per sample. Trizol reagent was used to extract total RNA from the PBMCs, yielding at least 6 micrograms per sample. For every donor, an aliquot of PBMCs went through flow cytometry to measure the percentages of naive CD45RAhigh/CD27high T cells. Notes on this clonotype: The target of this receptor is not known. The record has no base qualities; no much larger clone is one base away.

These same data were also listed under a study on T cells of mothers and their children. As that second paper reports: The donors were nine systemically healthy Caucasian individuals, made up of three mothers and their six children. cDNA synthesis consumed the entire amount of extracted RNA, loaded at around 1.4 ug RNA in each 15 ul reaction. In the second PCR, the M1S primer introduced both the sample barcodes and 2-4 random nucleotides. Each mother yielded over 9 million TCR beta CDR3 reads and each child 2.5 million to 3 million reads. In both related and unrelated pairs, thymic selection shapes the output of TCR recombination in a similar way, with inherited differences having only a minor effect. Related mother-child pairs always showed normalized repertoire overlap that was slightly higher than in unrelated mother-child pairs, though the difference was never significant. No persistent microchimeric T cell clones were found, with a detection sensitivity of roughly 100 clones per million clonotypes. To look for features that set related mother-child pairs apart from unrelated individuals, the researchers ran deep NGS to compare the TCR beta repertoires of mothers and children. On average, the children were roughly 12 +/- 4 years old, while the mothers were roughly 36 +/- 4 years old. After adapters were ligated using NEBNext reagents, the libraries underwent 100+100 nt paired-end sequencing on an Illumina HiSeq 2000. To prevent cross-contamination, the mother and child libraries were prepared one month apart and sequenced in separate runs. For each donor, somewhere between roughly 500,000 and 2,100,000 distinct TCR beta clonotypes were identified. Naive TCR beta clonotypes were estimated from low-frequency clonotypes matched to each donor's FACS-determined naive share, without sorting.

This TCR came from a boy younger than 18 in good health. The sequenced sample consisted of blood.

The CDR3 amino acid sequence is: CSAKVGGSPGYEQYF. The nucleotide sequence reads TGCAGTGCCAAAGTGGGCGGGAGCCCCGGGTACGAGCAGTACTTC. The rearranged chain carries TRBV20-1 and TRBJ2-7; 7 junctional bases match TRBD2. The germline V and J ends show losses of 6 bases and 4 bases respectively, and no gene match explains 15 bases of the junction. The CDR3 spans 15 residues, from the cysteine through the phenylalanine. Only the CDR3 region is kept as DNA, spanning 45 bases read in frame from base 1. The germline V gene encodes CDR1 DFQATT and CDR2 SNEGSKA (reference sequence).